The clone carrying this T cell receptor beta chain was seen only a few times. The antigen is unknown. The data were obtained in a study of identical twins. Notes on the study in general: Fewer insertions were carried by abundant cord blood beta clonotypes, but none was seen in memory repertoires. Possibly, invariant MAIT and iNKT cells partly confounded zero-insertion analyses. Out-of-frame beta sequences exhibited a weaker degree of excess twin sharing.

TCRdb re-analysed the 5' RACE reads in MiXCR, keeping a single row per CDR3 protein. The sample lists 750,000 to 950,000 distinct CDR3 sequences, 9% to 15% occurring once. V dropped 2 bases and J dropped 1 base, with 14 bases sitting between them. Germline CDR1 and CDR2: MRHNA and SNTAGT. CDR3 length: 16 residues. Everyone who gave samples was a healthy Caucasian. This sample was shared with a second study, whose subject was yellow fever vaccine responses in identical twins.

Material: PBMCs. This receptor was taken from a young woman in good health. This sequence joins TRBV6-4 and TRBJ1-2, with D unclear. For the CDR3, the DNA is TGTGCCAGCAGTGACCCGCGTGGGGTCCTTAACTATGGCTACACCTTC. It yields the protein CASSDPRGVLNYGYTF.